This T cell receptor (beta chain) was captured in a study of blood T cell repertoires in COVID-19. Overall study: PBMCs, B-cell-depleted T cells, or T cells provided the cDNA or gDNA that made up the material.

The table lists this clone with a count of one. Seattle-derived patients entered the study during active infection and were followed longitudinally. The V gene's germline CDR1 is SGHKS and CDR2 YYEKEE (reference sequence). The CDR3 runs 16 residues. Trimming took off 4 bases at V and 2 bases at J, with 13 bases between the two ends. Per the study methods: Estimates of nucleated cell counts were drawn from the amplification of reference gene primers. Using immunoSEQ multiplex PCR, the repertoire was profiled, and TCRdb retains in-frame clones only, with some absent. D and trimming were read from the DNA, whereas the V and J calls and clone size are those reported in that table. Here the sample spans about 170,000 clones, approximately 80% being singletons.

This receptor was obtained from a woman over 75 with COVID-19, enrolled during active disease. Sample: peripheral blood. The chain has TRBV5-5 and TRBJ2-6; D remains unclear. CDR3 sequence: CASSRAPSAGANVLTF. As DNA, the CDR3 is TGTGCCAGCAGCCGAGCCCCGTCGGCTGGGGCCAACGTCCTGACTTTC. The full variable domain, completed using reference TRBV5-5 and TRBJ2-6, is DAGVTQSPTHLIKTRGQQVTLRCSPISGHKSVSWYQQVLGQGPQFIFQYYEKEERGRGNFPDRFSARQFPNYSSELNVNALLLGDSALYLCASSRAPSAGANVLTFGAGSRLTVL.